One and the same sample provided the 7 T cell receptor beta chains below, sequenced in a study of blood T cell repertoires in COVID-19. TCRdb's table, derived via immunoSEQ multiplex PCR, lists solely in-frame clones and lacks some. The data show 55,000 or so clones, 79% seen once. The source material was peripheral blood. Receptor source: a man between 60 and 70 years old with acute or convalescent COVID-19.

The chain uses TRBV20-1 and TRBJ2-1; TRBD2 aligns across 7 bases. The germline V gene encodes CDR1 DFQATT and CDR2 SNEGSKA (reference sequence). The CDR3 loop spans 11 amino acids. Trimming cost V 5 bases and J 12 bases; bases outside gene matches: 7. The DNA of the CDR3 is TGCAGTGCTCGGGGGGACCTGGGGCAGTTCTTC. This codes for CSARGDLGQFF.

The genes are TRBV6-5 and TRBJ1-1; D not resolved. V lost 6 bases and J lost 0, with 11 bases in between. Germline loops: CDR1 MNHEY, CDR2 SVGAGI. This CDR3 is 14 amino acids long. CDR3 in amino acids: CASRKGDMNTEAFF. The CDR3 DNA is TGTGCCAGCAGGAAGGGAGACATGAACACTGAAGCTTTCTTT.

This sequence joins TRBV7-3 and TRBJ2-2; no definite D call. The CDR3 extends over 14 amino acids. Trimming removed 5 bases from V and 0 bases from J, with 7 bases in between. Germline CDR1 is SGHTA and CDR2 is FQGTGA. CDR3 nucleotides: TGTGCCAGCAGCCCTCAGACGAACACCGGGGAGCTGTTTTTT. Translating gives CASSPQTNTGELFF.

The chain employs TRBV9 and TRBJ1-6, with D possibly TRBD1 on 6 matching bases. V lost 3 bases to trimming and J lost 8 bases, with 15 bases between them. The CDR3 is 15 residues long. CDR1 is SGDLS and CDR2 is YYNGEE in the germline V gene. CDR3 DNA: TGTGCCAGCAGCGATTCCAAGACAGGTTATTCACCCCTCCACTTT. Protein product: CASSDSKTGYSPLHF.

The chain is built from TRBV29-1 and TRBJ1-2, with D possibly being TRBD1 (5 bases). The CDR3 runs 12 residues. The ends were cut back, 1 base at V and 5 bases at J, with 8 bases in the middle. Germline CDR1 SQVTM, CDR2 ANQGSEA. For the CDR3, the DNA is TGCAGCGTTGAAGTGACAGATTATGGCTACACCTTC. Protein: CSVEVTDYGYTF.

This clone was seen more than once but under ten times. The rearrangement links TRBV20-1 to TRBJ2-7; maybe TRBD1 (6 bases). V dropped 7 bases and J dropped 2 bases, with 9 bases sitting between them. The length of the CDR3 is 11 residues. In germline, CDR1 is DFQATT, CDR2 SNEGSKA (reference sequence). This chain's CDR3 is CSVRQAYEQYF. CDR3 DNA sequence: TGCAGTGTCAGACAGGCCTACGAGCAGTACTTC.

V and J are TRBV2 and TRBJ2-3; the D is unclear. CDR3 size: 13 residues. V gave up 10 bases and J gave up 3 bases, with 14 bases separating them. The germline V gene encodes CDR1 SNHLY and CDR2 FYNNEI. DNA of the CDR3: TGTGCCACCAAAAGGCTAGAGACAGATACGCAGTATTTT. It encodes CATKRLETDTQYF.